The T cell receptor (beta chain) under discussion was sequenced for a study of CD8 T cells in Susac syndrome. In germline, CDR1 is SEHNR, CDR2 FQNEAQ (reference sequence). The CDR3 has 12 amino acids. V lost 1 base and J lost 8, with 6 bases in between. Random hexamers were used to reverse transcribe the RNA input (about 0.45 to 1 ug). TCRdb itself ran the immunoSEQ multiplex PCR reads through MiXCR, one entry per CDR3 protein. This table has about 150,000 distinct CDR3 sequences, approximately 96% appearing once. The V gene is TRBV7-9, the J gene TRBJ2-1; the D gene is possibly TRBD2 (5 bases). Sequencing was done on a sample of CD4+ T cells from PBMCs. This clonotype was sampled from a human donor with Susac syndrome. Here the CDR3 DNA reads TGTGCCAGCAGCTTAGAGCGGTATGAGCAGTTCTTC. It is translated as CASSLERYEQFF. The variable domain in full, completed from reference TRBV7-9 and TRBJ2-1, reads DTGVSQNPRHKITKRGQNVTFRCDPISEHNRLYWYRQTLGQGPEFLTYFQNEAQLEKSRLLSDRFSAERPKGSFSTLEIQRTEQGDSAMYLCASSLERYEQFFGPGTRLTVL.